These 3 T cell receptor beta chains originate from one sample sequenced in a study of control samples from healthy donors and cancer patients (dated by TCRdb to 2019 to 2021). The protocol used for the library was the immunoSEQ multiplex PCR assay. TCRdb obtained this table from immuneACCESS and retained in-frame rearrangements with V and J assigned. These tables miss some clones; where compared with another copy, unresolved V genes account for less than half of the shortfall, and the remainder is unexplained. The sample profile shows 150,000 or so clones; roughly 95% of them were found once. The ten largest make up approximately 4% of the sample. Sequencing used blood. The receptors were gathered from a woman in her fifties or sixties in good health.

The V and J genes are TRBV12-3 or TRBV12-4 and TRBJ2-1; 7 bases are shared with TRBD2. The V and J ends lost 4 bases and 12 bases, in that order; junction bases with no gene match: 3. The CDR3 is 11 residues long. CDR3 DNA: TGTGCCAGCAGTTCCGGGGGGAGGCAGTTCTTC. This codes for CASSSGGRQFF.

The chain has TRBV29-1 and TRBJ2-7; 8 bases fit TRBD2. Trimming at V came to 7 bases and at J to 2 bases, leaving 7 bases not matched to a gene. Germline CDR1 is SQVTM and CDR2 is ANQGSEA. The CDR3 runs to 13 residues. CDR3 sequence: CSADIGGAYEQYF. The CDR3, as DNA: TGCAGCGCTGATATCGGGGGGGCCTACGAGCAGTACTTC.

The chain links TRBV18 to TRBJ1-5; D unclear. The CDR3 runs to 16 residues. CDR1 is KGHSH and CDR2 is LQKENI in the germline V gene. The V and J ends lost 1 base and 2 bases respectively, with 12 bases between them. In DNA form, the CDR3 reads TGTGCCAGCTCACCACAGGGTGTTGGGGGCAATCAGCCCCAGCATTTT. This codes for CASSPQGVGGNQPQHF.